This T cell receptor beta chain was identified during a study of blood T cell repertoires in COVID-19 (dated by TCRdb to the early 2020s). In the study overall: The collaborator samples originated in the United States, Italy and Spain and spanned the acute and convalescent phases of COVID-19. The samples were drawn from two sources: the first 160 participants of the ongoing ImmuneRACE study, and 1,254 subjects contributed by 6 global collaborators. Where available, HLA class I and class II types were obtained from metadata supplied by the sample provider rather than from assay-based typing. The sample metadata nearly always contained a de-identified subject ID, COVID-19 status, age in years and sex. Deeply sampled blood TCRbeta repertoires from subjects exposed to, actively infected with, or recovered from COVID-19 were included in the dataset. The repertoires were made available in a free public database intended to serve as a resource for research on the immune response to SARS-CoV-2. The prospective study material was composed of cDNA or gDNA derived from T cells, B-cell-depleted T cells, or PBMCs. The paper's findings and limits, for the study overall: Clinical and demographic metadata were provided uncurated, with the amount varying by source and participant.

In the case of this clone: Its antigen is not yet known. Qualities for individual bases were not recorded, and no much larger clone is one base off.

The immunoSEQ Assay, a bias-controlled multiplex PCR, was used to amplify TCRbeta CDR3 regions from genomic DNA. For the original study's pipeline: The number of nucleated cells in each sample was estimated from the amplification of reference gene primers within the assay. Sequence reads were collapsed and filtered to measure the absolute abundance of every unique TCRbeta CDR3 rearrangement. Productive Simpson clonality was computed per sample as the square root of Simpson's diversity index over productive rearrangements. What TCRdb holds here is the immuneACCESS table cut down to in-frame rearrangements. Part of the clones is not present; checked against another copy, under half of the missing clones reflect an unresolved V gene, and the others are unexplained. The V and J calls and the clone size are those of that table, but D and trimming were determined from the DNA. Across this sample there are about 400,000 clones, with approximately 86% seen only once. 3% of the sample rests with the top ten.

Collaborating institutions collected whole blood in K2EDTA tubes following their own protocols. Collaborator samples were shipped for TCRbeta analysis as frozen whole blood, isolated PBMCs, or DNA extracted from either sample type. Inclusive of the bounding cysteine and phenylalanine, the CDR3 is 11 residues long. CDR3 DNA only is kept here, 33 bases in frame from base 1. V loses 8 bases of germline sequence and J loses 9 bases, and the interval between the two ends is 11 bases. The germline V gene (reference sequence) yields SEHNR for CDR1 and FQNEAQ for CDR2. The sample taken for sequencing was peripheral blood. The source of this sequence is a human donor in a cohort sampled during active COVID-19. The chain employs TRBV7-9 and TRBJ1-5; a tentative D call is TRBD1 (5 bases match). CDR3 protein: CASSTGGPQHF. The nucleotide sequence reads TGTGCCAGCTCCACCGGGGGGCCCCAGCATTTT.